Given below is one T cell receptor (beta chain) in context. Its antigen remains unidentified. These data belong to a study of B cell selection in AIRE deficiency. Notes on the study in general: Patient Tconv cells held roughly 33% of Treg sequences shared by healthy donors. Shared Treg sequences had shorter CDR3s, biased toward rearrangements with few non-templated insertions.

The sorted conventional CD4 T cells were gated as CD4+CD127+. The V gene's germline CDR1 is SGHRS and CDR2 YFSETQ. V lost 5 bases and J lost 7, with 9 bases in between. This CDR3 spans 12 amino acids. Sequencing was performed with immunoSEQ multiplex PCR; in TCRdb, only in-frame clones are kept and a portion is missing. This sample has some 24,000 clones, with roughly 97% found just once. Sequencing was done on a sample of CD4+CD127+ conventional T cells sorted from PBMCs. The sequence derives from a human donor in good health. The chain links TRBV5-1 to TRBJ1-4; D not resolved. CDR3 protein: CASRGASEKLFF. CDR3 coding DNA: TGCGCCAGCAGAGGTGCTAGTGAAAAACTGTTTTTT.